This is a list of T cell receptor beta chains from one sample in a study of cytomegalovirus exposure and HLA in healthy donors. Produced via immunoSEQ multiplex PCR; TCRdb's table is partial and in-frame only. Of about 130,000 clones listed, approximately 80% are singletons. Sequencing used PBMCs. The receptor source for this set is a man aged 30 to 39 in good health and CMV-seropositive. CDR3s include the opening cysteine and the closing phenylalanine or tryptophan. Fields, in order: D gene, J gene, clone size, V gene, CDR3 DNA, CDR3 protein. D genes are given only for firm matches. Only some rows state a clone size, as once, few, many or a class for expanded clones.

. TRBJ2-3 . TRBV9 TGTGCCAGCAGCGTAGGGGCCTACTCAACAGATACGCAGTATTTT CASSVGAYSTDTQYF
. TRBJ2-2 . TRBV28 TGTGCCAGCAGCAACGGAGGCCCGAACACCGGGGAGCTGTTTTTT CASSNGGPNTGELFF
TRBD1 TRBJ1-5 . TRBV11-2 TGTGCCAGCAGCTTCCGCGGACAGGACAATCAGCCCCAGCATTTT CASSFRGQDNQPQHF
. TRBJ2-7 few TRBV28 TGTGCCAGCAGTTCGACCCCTAGCTCCTACGAGCAGTACTTC CASSSTPSSYEQYF
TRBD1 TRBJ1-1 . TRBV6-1 TGTGCCAGCAGGGTCAACCGGGACAGGGGGCTATTCTTT CASRVNRDRGLFF
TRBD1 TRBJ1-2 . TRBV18 TGTGCCAGCTCACCAACATACGGGACAGAGAATGGCTACACCTTC CASSPTYGTENGYTF
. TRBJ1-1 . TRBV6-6 TGTGCCAGCATGGGGCGGGGGAACACTGAAGCTTTCTTT CASMGRGNTEAFF
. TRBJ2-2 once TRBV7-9 TGTGCCAGCAGCTCTCCGGCGAGGGGGTTCACCGGGGAGCTGTTTTTT CASSSPARGFTGELFF
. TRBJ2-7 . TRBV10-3 TGTGCCATCAGTGAGTATGCAGACTACGAGCAGTACTTC CAISEYADYEQYF
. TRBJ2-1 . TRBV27 TGTGCCAGCAGTCCAGACCGGGATAGTTACAATGAGCAGTTCTTC CASSPDRDSYNEQFF
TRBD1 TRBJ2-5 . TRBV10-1 TGCGCCAGCACGGACAGGGTGGGAGAGACCCAGTACTTC CASTDRVGETQYF
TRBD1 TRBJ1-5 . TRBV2 TGTGCCAGCAGTCCCGGGACAGGGTACAGACAGCCCCAGCATTTT CASSPGTGYRQPQHF
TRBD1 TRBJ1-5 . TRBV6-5 TGTGCCAGCAGCCGAAAACCACAGGGGGTTCAGCCCCAGCATTTT CASSRKPQGVQPQHF
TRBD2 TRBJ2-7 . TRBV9 TGTGCCAGCAGCCCCCCCGTTGGACAAGCGGGGGAGCAGTACTTC CASSPPVGQAGEQYF
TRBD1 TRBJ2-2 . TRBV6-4 TGTGCCAGCAGTGGAGGGACAGGGAGTGAGACCGGGGAGCTGTTTTTT CASSGGTGSETGELFF
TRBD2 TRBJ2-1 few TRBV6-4 TGTGCCAGCAGTGACGTCTGTTGGGACGGGATTCTTACCGGGACTAGCCCCGACAATGAGCAGTTCTTC CASSDVCWDGILTGTSPDNEQFF
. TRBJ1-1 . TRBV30 TGTGCCTGGGACGGGAGGGGGGGGACTGAAGCTTTCTTT CAWDGRGGTEAFF
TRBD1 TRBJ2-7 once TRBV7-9 TGTGCCAGCAGCTTAGGGACAGGGGGCGCTTACGAGCAGTACTTC CASSLGTGGAYEQYF
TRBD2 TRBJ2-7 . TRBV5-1 TGCGCCAGCAGCTTGGCCGGTGGACTAGCGGGGTACGAGCAGTACTTC CASSLAGGLAGYEQYF
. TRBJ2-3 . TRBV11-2 TGTGCCAGCAGCTTAATCGGGAGTAGATATGGGACGGATACGCAGTATTTT CASSLIGSRYGTDTQYF
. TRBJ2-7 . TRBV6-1 TGTGCCAGCTTAAGCGGGCAGGCCTACGAGCAGTACTTC CASLSGQAYEQYF